This T cell receptor beta chain was sequenced during a study of T cells after yellow fever vaccination. For the study at large: SMART-Seq v4 Ultra Low Input prepared the low-cell-number fractions.

Findings and limits, study-wide: Overall, a small share of clonotypes was seen in both CD4 and CD8 compartments. Post-booster reappearance was seen for most primary-vaccination clones (around 96% CD4, 75% to 90% CD8).

For TCR, cDNA came from 5'RACE template switching, which added a universal primer site and UMIs. MiXCR was run by TCRdb on the 5' RACE reads, yielding one entry per CDR3 protein. Of 400,000 or so distinct CDR3 sequences in the sample, about 9.9% were seen once. This clonotype came up many times. Antigen: not known. This CDR3 contains 13 residues. Trimming took 4 bases from V and 5 from J, leaving 9 bases between them. From germline, CDR1 is SNHLY and CDR2 FYNNEI. This clonotype was sampled from a man between 18 and 29 years old who received the YFV17D yellow fever vaccine. The input for sequencing was PBMCs, taken on the day of the first yellow fever vaccination. The rearrangement uses TRBV2 and TRBJ1-5; D is uncertain. This CDR3 reads CASSVSTHQPQHF. In nucleotides, the CDR3 is TGTGCCAGCAGTGTGTCCACCCATCAGCCCCAGCATTTT.